Given below is one TCR beta chain in context. The specificity of this receptor is unknown. No base quality information exists; no much larger clone differs at one position. CD8 naive samples were obtained by positive selection for CCR7 among CD45RO-negative cells, yielding a CD45RA+CCR7+ population from which TemRA cells were excluded. Donors were healthy HIV-negative adults with no recently reported acute infections or vaccinations. Every donor was a Caucasian adult residing in Nashville, Tennessee, USA. Blood was collected by leukapheresis, and PBMCs were isolated by Ficoll-Histopaque density gradient centrifugation and then cryopreserved in liquid nitrogen vapor phase. Analytical flow cytometry was used to check the purity and quantity of every magnetically sorted T cell population. Genomic DNA was isolated from each sorted fraction and quantified by UV absorbance on a Nanodrop 2000c. This entry is derived from a study of shared clonotypes between healthy human individuals (TCRdb year 2020). For the study in its entirety: The cohort included three men and two women between 18 and 49 years of age. For each donor, CD4 naive and CD4 memory were each given three plates, CD8 naive was given two plates, and CD8 memory was given one plate. To estimate repertoire size and how much clonotypes are shared between individuals, the study performed deep sequencing of blood TCR repertoires from about five healthy adults. To increase sequencing depth and limit assay-specific biases, TCR repertoire library preparation and sequencing were carried out by different laboratories using diverse techniques. Each donor's leukapheresis produced roughly between roughly 0.85 and 9.5 billion PBMCs.

Summary of the overall study and its limitations: Clonotypes shared by all four sorted-subset donors showed higher generation probabilities than non-shared clonotypes. Sampling was restricted to blood, and TCR repertoires in tissues likely differ from the TCR repertoires found in blood. Across a handful of donors, about 5% of naive CD4, over 3% of naive CD8, roughly 2.2% of memory CD4, and 0.4% of memory CD8 clonotypes were shared. Larger estimated clonotype richness was generally found for naive subsets than for memory subsets. The small number of donors limited the genetic and exposure-history diversity represented. Based on pairwise subsampling, the degree of clonotype sharing among donors was expected to be affected by sequencing depth. Even with the large sequencing depth, rarefaction of the sorted-subset datasets indicated that sequencing was incomplete.

Using the deep immunoSEQ assay, multiplex PCR amplified TCR CDR3 regions from genomic DNA. Extracted genomic DNA from each cell subset was distributed evenly across all wells of several immunoSEQ 96-well plates, and each plate was treated as a replicate. Each replicate PCR for sorted subsets received 200 ng genomic DNA, equal to roughly 30,000 T cell genomes. Purified libraries were quantified with a Qubit 3.0 fluorometer, sized on a Bioanalyzer 2100, and re-quantified with the KAPA Library Quantification kit. A separate single-read 150-cycle Illumina NextSeq 550 flow cell was used to sequence each immunoSEQ 96-well plate. Processing in the source paper ran as follows. Because the immunoSEQ output held only junctional sequences and lacked quality scores, the filtering could not match the filtering applied to full-length reads. To assign V/J genes and CDR3, sequences were annotated against IMGT germline references using PyIR, a Python wrapper for IgBLAST v1.9. Reads with weak V/J assignments (E-value above 1e-6), missing CDR3, stop codons, out-of-frame junctions, or ambiguous translated residues were removed. V3J clonotypes were defined as sequences sharing the same inferred V gene, J gene, and CDR3 amino acid sequence. The percentage overlap between two repertoires was calculated by dividing the number of shared unique clonotypes by the size of the smaller repertoire. Richness of each repertoire was evaluated using RTK rarefaction, the Chao1 estimator, and Recon v2.1 estimates of unobserved clonotypes. For all TCRbeta clonotypes obtained by the gDNA method from a few donors, generation probabilities were computed with OLGA. TCRdb carries this immuneACCESS record with in-frame sequences only. Its versions omit some clonotypes, under half of them owing to an unresolved V gene in the studies checked, with the rest unexplained. V and J calls and clone size come straight from that table; D and trimming were deduced from the DNA. This sample gives about 2.2 million clones in total; roughly 91% of them show up just once. The ten largest clones represent 1.5% to 2% of the sample.

Cut back by 10 bases and 0 bases, the V and J ends lie 21 bases apart. The CDR3 contains 17 residues, cysteine and phenylalanine counted. Only the CDR3 region is kept as DNA, spanning 51 bases read in frame from base 1. Based on the germline V gene (reference sequence), the CDR1 and CDR2 sequences are SEHNR and FQNEAQ. This clonotype was sampled from a man aged 18 to 35 in good health. Some clones in this sample may be carry-over from other donors' samples. The chain links TRBV7-9 with TRBJ1-4, with no D gene named confidently. Input material: naive CD8+ T cells from PBMCs. Per the publication, the cell subset or site label means: CD45RA+CCR7+. The DNA reads as follows: TGTGCCATTAAATCCGAAGAAGGCGCGGCAACTAATGAAAAACTGTTTTTT. This is translated as CAIKSEEGAATNEKLFF.